Presented here are 28 T cell receptor beta chains from one specimen sequenced in a study of vaccination effects on CD4 cells after COVID-19. No antigen has been identified for these receptors. Sequencing in the ViraFEST assay came after antigen-specific CD4+ T cells had been expanded with viral peptide pools, which were used to stimulate PBMC. Scientists isolated CD4+ T cells after a roughly nine-day culture period ended. Participants got two doses of BNT162b2 or mRNA-1273 vaccine. Sequencing was performed with immunoSEQ multiplex PCR; in TCRdb, only in-frame clones are kept and a portion is missing. The repertoire consists of about 15,000 clones, with about 70% occurring once and the leading ten covering roughly 20%. Specimen: CD4+ T cells from PBMCs cultured with HCoV-NL63 spike peptides, collected after COVID-19 vaccination. These receptor sequences come from a human donor who received a COVID-19 vaccine.

V usage is TRBV9 and J usage is TRBJ1-4; D call uncertain. There are 16 residues in the CDR3. V gave up 0 bases and J gave up 2 bases, with 11 bases separating them. Germline V gene sequence: CDR1 SGDLS, CDR2 YYNGEE. The CDR3 sequence: CASSVGNPGTNEKLFF. CDR3 bases: TGTGCCAGCAGCGTAGGCAATCCCGGGACTAATGAAAAACTGTTTTTT.

This sequence joins TRBV5-1 and TRBJ2-7; perhaps TRBD2 as D (6 bases). CDR3 length: 13 amino acids. V lost 0 bases to trimming and J lost 6 bases, with 10 bases between them. Germline loops: CDR1 SGHRS, CDR2 YFSETQ. In DNA form, the CDR3 reads TGCGCCAGCAGCTTGGCCGGGAGCTCCGAGCAGTACTTC. Protein product: CASSLAGSSEQYF.

V gene TRBV5-4 combines with J gene TRBJ1-1; D call uncertain. Per germline, CDR1 SGHNT and CDR2 YYREEE (reference sequence). Trimming stripped 4 bases from V and 6 bases from J, with 19 bases between. The CDR3 extends over 15 amino acids. This CDR3 is CASSANPAIGAEAFF. The CDR3 DNA follows: TGTGCCAGCAGCGCAAACCCGGCGATCGGTGCTGAAGCTTTCTTT. The full variable domain, with the rest looked up from reference TRBV5-4 and TRBJ1-1, is ETGVTQSPTHLIKTRGQQVTLRCSSQSGHNTVSWYQQALGQGPQFIFQYYREEENGRGNFPPRFSGLQFPNYSSELNVNALELDDSALYLCASSANPAIGAEAFFGQGTRLTVV.

CDR3 in amino acids: CASGPWGPLPGLAGGVSYNEQFF. The CDR3 coding sequence is TGTGCTAGTGGGCCCTGGGGCCCCCTCCCCGGGCTAGCGGGAGGAGTCTCCTACAATGAGCAGTTCTTC. The rearrangement joins TRBV12-5 to TRBJ2-1, with 11 bases that match TRBD2. Trimming at V came to 6 bases and at J to 0 bases, leaving 25 bases not matched to a gene. Looked up from germline, CDR1 is LGHNT and CDR2 is FRNRAP. The CDR3 covers 23 residues.

The chain recombines TRBV3-1 (or the pseudogene TRBV3-2) with TRBJ1-1; D perhaps matches TRBD1 (5 bases). The CDR3 has 14 residues. CDR1 is LGHDT, CDR2 YNNKEL, per germline (reference sequence). Trimming shortened V by 3 bases and J by 1 base, and 9 bases separated the two germline ends. The CDR3 reads CASSQGGRNTEAFF. CDR3 DNA sequence: TGTGCCAGCAGCCAGGGGGGGAGGAACACTGAAGCTTTCTTT.

V is TRBV18 and J is TRBJ1-6; D is ambiguous. Trimming took 2 bases from V and 7 from J, leaving 12 bases between them. This CDR3 has 15 amino acids. The germline gives CDR1 KGHSH, CDR2 LQKENI. The CDR3 spells CASSPKTRVNSPLHF. DNA for the CDR3: TGTGCCAGCTCACCAAAAACTCGGGTAAATTCACCCCTCCACTTT.

This clone was seen a few times. The chain links TRBV15 to TRBJ2-1; D is uncertain. CDR3 length: 13 amino acids. V was clipped by 3 bases and J by 4 bases, with 7 bases between them. Germline V gene lookup returns CDR1 LNHNV and CDR2 YYDKDF (reference sequence). The CDR3 protein is CATSSGQYNEQFF. The CDR3, as DNA: TGTGCCACCAGCAGCGGGCAATACAATGAGCAGTTCTTC.

The J gene is TRBJ1-4, the V gene TRBV28; D is perhaps TRBD1 (6 bases). The germline gives CDR1 MDHEN, CDR2 SYDVKM. CDR3 length: 15 residues. Trimming took off 6 bases at V and 8 bases at J, with 19 bases between the two ends. This CDR3 reads CASSPLAGGDEKLFF. The DNA for the CDR3 is TGTGCCAGCAGCCCCTTAGCGGGGGGCGACGAAAAACTGTTTTTT. Supplemented by reference TRBV28 and TRBJ1-4, the full variable domain reads DVKVTQSSRYLVKRTGEKVFLECVQDMDHENMFWYRQDPGLGLRLIYFSYDVKMKEKGDIPEGYSVSREKKERFSLILESASTNQTSMYLCASSPLAGGDEKLFFGSGTQLSVL.

The chain couples TRBV28 to TRBJ2-7; TRBD2 might be the D (5 bases). CDR1 and CDR2 (germline): MDHEN, SYDVKM. Trimming removed 6 bases from V and 5 bases from J, with 14 bases in between. This CDR3 contains 13 residues. The DNA for the CDR3 is TGTGCCAGCAGCGAGAGCGGCACAAACGAGCAGTACTTC. Amino acids: CASSESGTNEQYF. Using reference TRBV28 and TRBJ2-7 for the parts outside the CDR3, the full variable domain is DVKVTQSSRYLVKRTGEKVFLECVQDMDHENMFWYRQDPGLGLRLIYFSYDVKMKEKGDIPEGYSVSREKKERFSLILESASTNQTSMYLCASSESGTNEQYFGPGTRLTVT.

This rearrangement joins TRBV28 to TRBJ1-2; possibly TRBD1 for D (6 bases). The CDR3 covers 13 residues. V was clipped by 6 bases and J by 4 bases, with 12 bases between them. The germline gives CDR1 MDHEN, CDR2 SYDVKM. The CDR3 coding sequence is TGTGCCAGCAGGATTGACAGGTTCTATGGCTACACCTTC. Protein sequence: CASRIDRFYGYTF.

V usage is TRBV5-4 and J usage is TRBJ2-7, with TRBD2 identical over 9 bases. The length of the CDR3 is 15 residues. The V segment lost 0 bases and the J segment 3 bases; nucleotides outside the gene matches: 4. CDR1 and CDR2 from the germline V gene are SGHNT and YYREEE (reference sequence). CDR3 sequence: CASSLGRLADYEQYF. In DNA, the CDR3 is TGTGCCAGCAGCTTGGGTCGACTAGCGGACTACGAGCAGTACTTC.

This clone was picked up a small number of times. This chain links TRBV14 with TRBJ2-2; no definite D call. This CDR3 spans 14 amino acids. V was trimmed by 3 bases and J by 5 bases, leaving 10 bases between them. CDR1 SGHDN and CDR2 FVKESK come from the germline V gene. The CDR3, as DNA: TGTGCCAGCAGCCAGGGGATGAGGACCGGGGAGCTGTTTTTT. This translates into CASSQGMRTGELFF.

J is TRBJ1-5 and V is TRBV10-3; possibly TRBD1 for D (6 bases). This CDR3 has 13 amino acids. CDR1 is ENHRY, CDR2 SYGVKD, per germline. The V gene lost 6 bases and the J gene lost 1 base, with 7 bases spanning the gap. The chain's CDR3 is CAIRGQSNQPQHF. DNA for the CDR3: TGTGCCATCAGAGGACAGAGCAATCAGCCCCAGCATTTT.

The rearrangement uses TRBV7-9 and TRBJ1-2; possible D gene TRBD1, 5 bases. CDR3 length equals 14 residues. Germline V CDR1 and CDR2: SEHNR, FQNEAQ (reference sequence). V lost 1 base and J lost 2, with 8 bases in between. The CDR3 protein is CASSLGQPNYGYTF. As DNA, the CDR3 is TGTGCCAGCAGCTTAGGACAGCCAAACTATGGCTACACCTTC.

The CDR3 sequence is CASSLGGRDTQYF. The CDR3 coding sequence is TGTGCCAGCAGCTTAGGGGGCCGAGATACGCAGTATTTT. The rearrangement links TRBV7-9 to TRBJ2-3; a possible D gene is TRBD1 (5 bases). Germline lookup yields CDR1 SEHNR and CDR2 FQNEAQ (reference sequence). The germline V and J ends were trimmed by 1 base and 5 bases, with 7 bases remaining between them. This CDR3 spans 13 amino acids.

J is TRBJ2-5 and V is TRBV4-3, with 8 bases aligning to TRBD2. The CDR3 is 15 amino acids. V lost 4 bases, J lost 5 bases, and 9 bases stayed unmatched. Germline values: CDR1 LGHNA, CDR2 YSLEER. CDR3 nucleotide sequence: TGCGCCAGCAGCCCCCGACTAGCGAGTGGGGAGACCCAGTACTTC. Amino acid sequence: CASSPRLASGETQYF.

In this sample, this clone is medium-sized. This chain joins TRBV30 and TRBJ1-2, with D maybe TRBD1 (5 bases). Between the trimmed V and J ends, which lost 4 bases and 1 base, there was a span of 7 bases. CDR3 length: 12 amino acids. From germline, CDR1 is GTSNPN and CDR2 SVGIG (reference sequence). This CDR3 reads CAWNGGNYGYTF. In nucleotides, the CDR3 is TGTGCCTGGAATGGGGGTAACTATGGCTACACCTTC.

V usage is TRBV15 and J usage is TRBJ2-1, with D tentatively TRBD1 (6 bases). CDR3 length: 14 amino acids. Deletions cut 1 base from V and 9 bases from J, with 13 bases between. Germline CDR1 is LNHNV and CDR2 is YYDKDF (reference sequence). The chain's CDR3 is CATSRVSRGPEQFF. The CDR3 DNA reads as TGTGCCACCAGCAGAGTCTCCAGGGGCCCTGAGCAGTTCTTC.

The chain is built from TRBV6-1 and TRBJ1-5; a weak D match, TRBD1 (5 bases). CDR3 size: 13 residues. From germline, CDR1 is MNHNS and CDR2 SASEGT. The germline V and J ends were trimmed by 0 bases and 9 bases, with 9 bases remaining between them. CDR3 bases: TGTGCCAGCAGTGAAGCGAGGGGAGGGCCCCAGCATTTT. It specifies CASSEARGGPQHF.

This clone was seen a few times. The J gene is TRBJ2-2, the V gene TRBV20-1; D unclear. Germline assignment: CDR1 DFQATT and CDR2 SNEGSKA (reference sequence). CDR3 length: 17 residues. Trimming stripped 3 bases from V and 0 bases from J, with 17 bases between. CDR3 sequence: CSASGGGGLANTGELFF. The CDR3 bases are TGCAGTGCTAGTGGTGGTGGCGGCCTCGCGAACACCGGGGAGCTGTTTTTT.

This sequence joins TRBV19 and TRBJ2-1, with 7 bases aligning to TRBD1. After removal of 6 bases from V and 8 bases from J, the junction contained 13 bases not matched to a gene. The CDR3 contains 15 residues. Germline lookup yields CDR1 LNHDA and CDR2 SQIVND (reference sequence). The CDR3 bases are TGTGCCAGTAGGGTTCTAGGGACAGTTGAGGATGAGCAGTTCTTC. It encodes CASRVLGTVEDEQFF.

The chain combines TRBV19 with TRBJ1-5; D possibly corresponds to TRBD1 (6 bases). The length of the CDR3 is 15 residues. V lost 8 bases and J 3 bases, leaving 17 bases between the germline ends. Germline values: CDR1 LNHDA, CDR2 SQIVND (reference sequence). The CDR3 region has the DNA TGTGCCAGTGAGAGGACCGGGACAAACAATCAGCCCCAGCATTTT. This translates into CASERTGTNNQPQHF.

This clone was counted only a few times. The V and J genes are TRBV27 and TRBJ2-2; no reliable D call. V was clipped by 6 bases and J by 0 bases, with 11 bases between them. The CDR3 has 15 residues. The V gene's germline CDR1 is MNHEY and CDR2 SMNVEV (reference sequence). CDR3 in DNA: TGTGCCAGCAGACGGGCAGGAGCGAACACCGGGGAGCTGTTTTTT. As protein: CASRRAGANTGELFF.

The chain carries TRBV7-2 and TRBJ2-1, with 14 positions matching TRBD2. Germline V CDR1 and CDR2: SGHTA, FQGNSA. The CDR3 runs to 19 residues. The V and J ends lost 1 base and 6 bases, in that order; junction bases with no gene match: 11. CDR3 residues: CASSLVTGGLAGAGNEQFF. DNA of the CDR3: TGTGCCAGCAGCTTAGTGACAGGGGGACTAGCGGGAGCTGGCAATGAGCAGTTCTTC.

In its sample, this clone was seen a few times. The chain is built from TRBV9 and TRBJ1-1; D call uncertain. V lost 1 base and J lost 1, with 5 bases in between. This CDR3 is built from 13 residues. Germline CDR1 reads SGDLS; CDR2 reads YYNGEE. Here the CDR3 DNA reads TGTGCCAGCAGCGTAACCACGAACACTGAAGCTTTCTTT. This encodes CASSVTTNTEAFF.

This chain joins TRBV19 and TRBJ1-6, with D possibly being TRBD1 (5 bases). With 3 bases removed from V and 0 bases from J, the gap between germline ends came to 9 bases. The germline CDR1 and CDR2 sequences are LNHDA and SQIVND (reference sequence). This CDR3 contains 16 residues. The CDR3 here is CASSMGGSSYNSPLHF. Written as DNA, the CDR3 is TGTGCCAGTAGTATGGGGGGGAGCTCCTATAATTCACCCCTCCACTTT.

The rearrangement joins TRBV7-9 to TRBJ2-3, with D perhaps matching TRBD2 (6 bases). The germline V gene encodes CDR1 SEHNR and CDR2 FQNEAQ (reference sequence). With 2 bases removed from V and 5 bases from J, the gap between germline ends came to 11 bases. The CDR3 sequence is 14 residues long. The CDR3 here is CASSLIGGKDTQYF. The CDR3 coding sequence is TGTGCCAGCAGCTTAATCGGCGGGAAAGATACGCAGTATTTT.

V gene TRBV24-1 combines with J gene TRBJ1-6; TRBD1 agrees at 7 bases. CDR3 length: 16 residues. Per the germline V gene, CDR1 is KGHDR and CDR2 is SFDVKD. The junction had 4 bases not matched to a gene; V was cut back by 3 bases and J by 3 bases. Written as DNA, the CDR3 is TGTGCCACCAGTGATACAAACAGGGGCTATAATTCACCCCTCCACTTT. It codes for CATSDTNRGYNSPLHF.